This entry concerns a single TCR beta chain. This sample is part of a study of spatial heterogeneity in lung cancer. Across the whole study: Taken at a median of about 2 years after resection, follow-up PBMC samples underwent sequencing when available. Detection of beta-chain sequences consistently exceeded that of alpha-chain sequences.

Regarding time point: blood at routine non-recurrence follow-up after resection. Without sorting, whole RNA was sequenced from tumor, nontumor lung or frozen PBMC. TCRdb redid the calling of the 5' RACE reads with MiXCR, one entry per CDR3 protein. The repertoire has roughly 110,000 distinct CDR3 sequences, 11% of them found once; the top ten carry about 24%. The V gene lost 1 base and the J gene lost 5 bases, with 5 bases spanning the gap. The CDR3 spans 12 residues. Germline CDR1 is LGHDT and CDR2 is YNNKEL (reference sequence). The V and J genes are TRBV3-1 and TRBJ1-1; D remains ambiguous. The sequencing used PBMCs, collected at follow-up. This TCR was sampled from a female donor with early-stage non-small cell lung cancer. CDR3 bases: TGTGCCAGCAGCCAAGTTTCAACTGAAGCTTTCTTT. Translating gives CASSQVSTEAFF. Complete variable domain (other parts from reference TRBV3-1 and TRBJ1-1): DTAVSQTPKYLVTQMGNDKSIKCEQNLGHDTMYWYKQDSKKFLKIMFSYNNKELIINETVPNRFSPKSPDKAHLNLHINSLELGDSAVYFCASSQVSTEAFFGQGTRLTVV.